Listed below are T cell receptor beta chains from one sample, sequenced in a study of vaccination effects on CD4 cells after COVID-19. TCRdb's table, derived via immunoSEQ multiplex PCR, lists solely in-frame clones and lacks some. The sample lists about 40,000 clones; under 70% were seen once. Their specific antigens are unknown. The specimen comprised CD4+ T cells from PBMCs cultured without peptide, sampled after COVID-19 vaccination. All receptors derive from a human donor who received a COVID-19 vaccine. Each CDR3 is given with its conserved first and last residue. Fields, in order: J gene, clone size, D gene, V gene, CDR3 DNA, CDR3 protein. A D gene is named only where the DNA matches it firmly. Where a row states a size, it is once, few, many or the class of an expanded clone; other rows omit it.

J gene: TRBJ2-7; clone size: -; D gene: TRBD1; V gene: TRBV3-1/TRBV3-2; CDR3 DNA: TGTGCCAGCAGTCAAACAGGGGGCGCGTCCTACGAGCAGTACTTC; CDR3 protein: CASSQTGGASYEQYF
J gene: TRBJ1-5; clone size: -; D gene: -; V gene: TRBV27; CDR3 DNA: TGTGCCAGCAGTTTATTTTCTAGTAGCAATCAGCCCCAGCATTTT; CDR3 protein: CASSLFSSSNQPQHF
J gene: TRBJ1-5; clone size: once; D gene: -; V gene: TRBV10-2; CDR3 DNA: TGCGCCAGCAGTGAGTCGAGGGGGAACGGCAATCAGCCCCAGCATTTT; CDR3 protein: CASSESRGNGNQPQHF
J gene: TRBJ2-2; clone size: few; D gene: TRBD2; V gene: TRBV19; CDR3 DNA: TGTGCCAGTAGGCCTAGCGGGATGAACGGGGAGCTGTTTTTT; CDR3 protein: CASRPSGMNGELFF
J gene: TRBJ2-3; clone size: -; D gene: -; V gene: TRBV18; CDR3 DNA: TGTGCCAGCTCACCAAATCTCGCGACTACATGGGGGGATACGCAGTATTTT; CDR3 protein: CASSPNLATTWGDTQYF
J gene: TRBJ2-5; clone size: once; D gene: -; V gene: TRBV15; CDR3 DNA: TGTGCCACCAGCAGAGCAGGGGTTCGAGAGACCCAGTACTTC; CDR3 protein: CATSRAGVRETQYF
J gene: TRBJ2-7; clone size: -; D gene: TRBD1; V gene: TRBV18; CDR3 DNA: TGTGCCAGCACCCCGGGACAGGGACCCTACGAGCAGTACTTC; CDR3 protein: CASTPGQGPYEQYF
J gene: TRBJ2-7; clone size: -; D gene: TRBD2; V gene: TRBV18; CDR3 DNA: TGTGCCAGCTCACTTAACCAGGGACTAGCAGGGGACGAGCAGTACTTC; CDR3 protein: CASSLNQGLAGDEQYF
J gene: TRBJ2-7; clone size: -; D gene: -; V gene: TRBV30; CDR3 DNA: TGTGCCTGGGTTCAACTAAACTCCTACGAGCAGTACTTC; CDR3 protein: CAWVQLNSYEQYF
J gene: TRBJ2-2; clone size: -; D gene: TRBD1; V gene: TRBV29-1; CDR3 DNA: TGCAGCGTGGACTCAGGACAGGGGGTTTCAGGGGAGCTGTTTTTT; CDR3 protein: CSVDSGQGVSGELFF
J gene: TRBJ2-3; clone size: -; D gene: TRBD2; V gene: TRBV29-1; CDR3 DNA: TGCAGCGTTGGGCTAGCGGGAGTCGGGGATACGCAGTATTTT; CDR3 protein: CSVGLAGVGDTQYF
J gene: TRBJ1-2; clone size: -; D gene: -; V gene: TRBV11-2; CDR3 DNA: TGTGCCAGCAGCGAGGGGAACTATGGCTACACCTTC; CDR3 protein: CASSEGNYGYTF
J gene: TRBJ1-6; clone size: -; D gene: -; V gene: TRBV6-5; CDR3 DNA: TGTGCCAGCAGTTTCAGGAACCATAATTCACCCCTCCACTTT; CDR3 protein: CASSFRNHNSPLHF
J gene: TRBJ1-2; clone size: -; D gene: -; V gene: TRBV2; CDR3 DNA: TGTGCCAGCAGTGGACAAAACTATGGCTACACCTTC; CDR3 protein: CASSGQNYGYTF
J gene: TRBJ2-7; clone size: once; D gene: TRBD1; V gene: TRBV6-6; CDR3 DNA: TGTGCCAGCAGTCGCCCCCGGGACAGTCGGGAGCAGTACTTC; CDR3 protein: CASSRPRDSREQYF
J gene: TRBJ2-7; clone size: few; D gene: TRBD1; V gene: TRBV3-1/TRBV3-2; CDR3 DNA: TGTGCCAGCAGCCGACTAAGGGACAGCTACGAGCAGTACTTC; CDR3 protein: CASSRLRDSYEQYF
J gene: TRBJ2-5; clone size: -; D gene: -; V gene: TRBV11-2; CDR3 DNA: TGTGCCAGCAGCTTCAGGGGCGCTCAAGAGACCCAGTACTTC; CDR3 protein: CASSFRGAQETQYF
J gene: TRBJ2-5; clone size: -; D gene: -; V gene: TRBV7-9; CDR3 DNA: TGTGCCAGCAGCTTATATGGTGAGGAGACCCAGTACTTC; CDR3 protein: CASSLYGEETQYF
J gene: TRBJ2-1; clone size: -; D gene: TRBD1; V gene: TRBV7-2; CDR3 DNA: TGTGCCAGCAGCTACCCGGGACAGGGGGTCAATGAGCAGTTCTTC; CDR3 protein: CASSYPGQGVNEQFF
J gene: TRBJ2-3; clone size: -; D gene: TRBD1; V gene: TRBV7-2; CDR3 DNA: TGTGCCAGCAGCTTGGCCGGGACAGGGTTAACTAGCACAGATACGCAGTATTTT; CDR3 protein: CASSLAGTGLTSTDTQYF
J gene: TRBJ2-1; clone size: -; D gene: TRBD1; V gene: TRBV29-1; CDR3 DNA: TGCAGCGTTGTAGGGACAGGCTACAATGAGCAGTTCTTC; CDR3 protein: CSVVGTGYNEQFF
J gene: TRBJ1-6; clone size: few; D gene: TRBD1; V gene: TRBV20-1; CDR3 DNA: TGCAGTGCCAGTGCTTTGACAGGGGGAAGCTCCTATAATTCACCCCTCCACTTT; CDR3 protein: CSASALTGGSSYNSPLHF
J gene: TRBJ2-2; clone size: -; D gene: -; V gene: TRBV6-4; CDR3 DNA: TGTGCCAGCAGTGACTCGACAACCGGGGAGCTGTTTTTT; CDR3 protein: CASSDSTTGELFF
J gene: TRBJ1-4; clone size: few; D gene: TRBD1; V gene: TRBV10-3; CDR3 DNA: TGTGCCACAAGGACAGGGGGTAATGAAAAACTGTTTTTT; CDR3 protein: CATRTGGNEKLFF
J gene: TRBJ2-3; clone size: -; D gene: TRBD2; V gene: TRBV7-9; CDR3 DNA: TGTGCCAGCAGCCCCAGGACTAGCGGCCCCGGGGATACGCAGTATTTT; CDR3 protein: CASSPRTSGPGDTQYF
J gene: TRBJ2-5; clone size: few; D gene: -; V gene: TRBV11-2; CDR3 DNA: TGTGCCAGCAGCTTAGCACCAGGAGAGACCCAGTACTTC; CDR3 protein: CASSLAPGETQYF
J gene: TRBJ1-2; clone size: few; D gene: TRBD1; V gene: TRBV2; CDR3 DNA: TGTGCCAGCAGCCCATACGGGACAGATGGCTACACCTTC; CDR3 protein: CASSPYGTDGYTF
J gene: TRBJ2-7; clone size: few; D gene: -; V gene: TRBV2; CDR3 DNA: TGTGCCAGCAGTGAGGGGGGGCCCGAGCAGTACTTC; CDR3 protein: CASSEGGPEQYF
J gene: TRBJ2-7; clone size: -; D gene: -; V gene: TRBV3-1/TRBV3-2; CDR3 DNA: TGTGCCAGCAGCCAAGGGGGCGGGATGCAGTACTTC; CDR3 protein: CASSQGGGMQYF
J gene: TRBJ2-1; clone size: -; D gene: -; V gene: TRBV2; CDR3 DNA: TGTGCCAGCAGGGACTTCAACCTACACGAGTTCTTC; CDR3 protein: CASRDFNLHEFF
J gene: TRBJ2-3; clone size: -; D gene: -; V gene: TRBV7-9; CDR3 DNA: TGTGCCAGCAGCTTAGGCGGAAACACAGATACGCAGTATTTT; CDR3 protein: CASSLGGNTDTQYF
J gene: TRBJ2-1; clone size: -; D gene: -; V gene: TRBV19; CDR3 DNA: TGTGCCAGTAGATCACCGGGACTTTACAATGAGCAGTTCTTC; CDR3 protein: CASRSPGLYNEQFF
J gene: TRBJ1-2; clone size: -; D gene: -; V gene: TRBV3-1/TRBV3-2; CDR3 DNA: TGTGCCAGCAGCCAAGAGGGGAGTCTTCGCTACACCTTC; CDR3 protein: CASSQEGSLRYTF
J gene: TRBJ1-5; clone size: -; D gene: -; V gene: TRBV28; CDR3 DNA: TGTGCCAGCAGCCAGGGATCTTTTCCGACCCAGCATTTT; CDR3 protein: CASSQGSFPTQHF
J gene: TRBJ1-3; clone size: -; D gene: -; V gene: TRBV19; CDR3 DNA: TGTGCCAGTACGTTATGGAGCTCTGGAAACACCATATATTTT; CDR3 protein: CASTLWSSGNTIYF
J gene: TRBJ2-2; clone size: few; D gene: -; V gene: TRBV6-5; CDR3 DNA: TGTGCCAGCAGCGGGAGGAACACCGGGGAGCTGTTTTTT; CDR3 protein: CASSGRNTGELFF
J gene: TRBJ1-1; clone size: -; D gene: -; V gene: TRBV29-1; CDR3 DNA: TGCAGCGTTGATCGGGGAGGGAGAGACACTGAAGCTTTCTTT; CDR3 protein: CSVDRGGRDTEAFF
J gene: TRBJ2-7; clone size: -; D gene: -; V gene: TRBV29-1; CDR3 DNA: TGCAGCGTTGAGGCAAGAGGCCACGAGCAGTACTTC; CDR3 protein: CSVEARGHEQYF
J gene: TRBJ2-1; clone size: -; D gene: TRBD1; V gene: TRBV24-1; CDR3 DNA: TGTGCCACCAGTAAAGGGACAGGGTTTTTGAATGAGCAGTTCTTC; CDR3 protein: CATSKGTGFLNEQFF
J gene: TRBJ2-7; clone size: few; D gene: -; V gene: TRBV28; CDR3 DNA: TGTGCCAGCAGCAGGACAGCGCTGCTCTCCTACGAGCAGTACTTC; CDR3 protein: CASSRTALLSYEQYF
J gene: TRBJ1-4; clone size: -; D gene: -; V gene: TRBV14; CDR3 DNA: TGTGCCAGCAGCCAAATGGACGGCGAAAAACTGTTTTTT; CDR3 protein: CASSQMDGEKLFF
J gene: TRBJ1-5; clone size: -; D gene: -; V gene: TRBV15; CDR3 DNA: TGTGCCACCAGCAGAGCTTGGGGAGGAGATCAGCCCCAGCATTTT; CDR3 protein: CATSRAWGGDQPQHF
J gene: TRBJ1-3; clone size: -; D gene: -; V gene: TRBV7-2; CDR3 DNA: TGTGCCAGCAGCTTGGGGGGTCCCGGAAACACCATATATTTT; CDR3 protein: CASSLGGPGNTIYF
J gene: TRBJ2-7; clone size: few; D gene: TRBD2; V gene: TRBV18; CDR3 DNA: TGTGCCAGCTCACCGAGGACTAGCGGGAGTGGGACCTACGAGCAGTACTTC; CDR3 protein: CASSPRTSGSGTYEQYF
J gene: TRBJ1-1; clone size: -; D gene: TRBD1; V gene: TRBV29-1; CDR3 DNA: TGCAGCGCCGGGACAGGGAACACTGAAGCTTTCTTT; CDR3 protein: CSAGTGNTEAFF
J gene: TRBJ2-2; clone size: few; D gene: -; V gene: TRBV5-1; CDR3 DNA: TGCGCCAGCAGCCAGCAATACTTAACGAACACCGGGGAGCTGTTTTTT; CDR3 protein: CASSQQYLTNTGELFF
J gene: TRBJ1-2; clone size: -; D gene: TRBD1; V gene: TRBV5-4; CDR3 DNA: TGTGCCAGCAGCCAGACAGGGACCATCTATGGCTACACCTTC; CDR3 protein: CASSQTGTIYGYTF
J gene: TRBJ1-4; clone size: -; D gene: -; V gene: TRBV5-8; CDR3 DNA: TGTGCCAGCAGCTTAATCTCTTTTACGGAGGCAACTAATGAAAAACTGTTTTTT; CDR3 protein: CASSLISFTEATNEKLFF
J gene: TRBJ1-1; clone size: -; D gene: TRBD1; V gene: TRBV3-1/TRBV3-2; CDR3 DNA: TGTGCCAGCAGCCAAGGGACAGGGGGGAACACTGAAGCTTTCTTT; CDR3 protein: CASSQGTGGNTEAFF
J gene: TRBJ2-5; clone size: once; D gene: -; V gene: TRBV7-2; CDR3 DNA: TGTGCCAGCAGCTTAGCCGAACAAGAGACCCAGTACTTC; CDR3 protein: CASSLAEQETQYF
J gene: TRBJ2-1; clone size: -; D gene: TRBD2; V gene: TRBV4-2; CDR3 DNA: TGTGCCAGCAGCCTTGGGACTAGCGGGGGTGTAAATGAGCAGTTCTTC; CDR3 protein: CASSLGTSGGVNEQFF
J gene: TRBJ1-2; clone size: -; D gene: -; V gene: TRBV29-1; CDR3 DNA: TGCAGCGTTGTACCCAGGGTGGCTAGCTATGGCTACACCTTC; CDR3 protein: CSVVPRVASYGYTF
J gene: TRBJ2-7; clone size: few; D gene: TRBD2; V gene: TRBV29-1; CDR3 DNA: TGCAGCGTTGAACTAGCGGGAGGGGCCTACGAGCAGTACTTC; CDR3 protein: CSVELAGGAYEQYF
J gene: TRBJ2-7; clone size: -; D gene: TRBD2; V gene: TRBV10-3; CDR3 DNA: TGTGCCATCGGGGGGGGGATAAGAACCTACGAGCAGTACTTC; CDR3 protein: CAIGGGIRTYEQYF
J gene: TRBJ2-1; clone size: -; D gene: TRBD2; V gene: TRBV5-4; CDR3 DNA: TGTGCCAGCAGCTTGCATTCCGGGACTATCAATGAGCAGTTCTTC; CDR3 protein: CASSLHSGTINEQFF
J gene: TRBJ2-7; clone size: -; D gene: TRBD1; V gene: TRBV6-5; CDR3 DNA: TGTGCCAGCAGTTATAGGGGGCCTGGCGAGCAGTACTTC; CDR3 protein: CASSYRGPGEQYF